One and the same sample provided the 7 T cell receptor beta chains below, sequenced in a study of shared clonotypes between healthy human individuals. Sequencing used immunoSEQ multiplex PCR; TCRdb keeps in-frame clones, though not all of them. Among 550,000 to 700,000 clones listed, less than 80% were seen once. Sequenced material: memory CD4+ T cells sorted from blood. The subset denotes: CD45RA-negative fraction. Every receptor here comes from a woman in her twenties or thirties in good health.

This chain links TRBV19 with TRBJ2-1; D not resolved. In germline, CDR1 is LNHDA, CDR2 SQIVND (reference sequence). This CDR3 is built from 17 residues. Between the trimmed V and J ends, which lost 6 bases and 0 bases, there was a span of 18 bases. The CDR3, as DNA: TGTGCCAGTAGCCGCCTTAGCACGGACGTCTCCTACAATGAGCAGTTCTTC. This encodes CASSRLSTDVSYNEQFF.

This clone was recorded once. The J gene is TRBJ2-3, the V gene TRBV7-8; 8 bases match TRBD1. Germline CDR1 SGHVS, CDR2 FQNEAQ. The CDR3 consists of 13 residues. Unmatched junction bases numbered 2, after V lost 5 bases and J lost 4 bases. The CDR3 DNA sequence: TGTGCCAGCAGCGGACAGGGTGCAGATACGCAGTATTTT. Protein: CASSGQGADTQYF.

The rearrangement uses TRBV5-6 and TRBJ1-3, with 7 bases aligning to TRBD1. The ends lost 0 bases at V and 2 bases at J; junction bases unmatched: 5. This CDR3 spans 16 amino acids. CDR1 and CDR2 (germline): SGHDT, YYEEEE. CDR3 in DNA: TGTGCCAGCAGCTTGGGAGGGGGCGCAACTGGAAACACCATATATTTT. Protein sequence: CASSLGGGATGNTIYF.

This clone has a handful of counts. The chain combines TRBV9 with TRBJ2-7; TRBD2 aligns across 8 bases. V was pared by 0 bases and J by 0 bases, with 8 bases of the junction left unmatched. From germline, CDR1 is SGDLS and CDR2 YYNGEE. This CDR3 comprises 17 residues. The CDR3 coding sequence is TGTGCCAGCAGCGTAGGGGTAGCGGGACGTGTCTCCTACGAGCAGTACTTC. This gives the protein CASSVGVAGRVSYEQYF.

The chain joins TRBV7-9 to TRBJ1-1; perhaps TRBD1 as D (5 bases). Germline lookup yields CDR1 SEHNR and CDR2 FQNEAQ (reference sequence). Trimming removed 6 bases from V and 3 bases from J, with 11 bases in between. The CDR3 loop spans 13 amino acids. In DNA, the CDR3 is TGTGCCAGCAGACAGGACGGAGACACTGAAGCTTTCTTT. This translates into CASRQDGDTEAFF.

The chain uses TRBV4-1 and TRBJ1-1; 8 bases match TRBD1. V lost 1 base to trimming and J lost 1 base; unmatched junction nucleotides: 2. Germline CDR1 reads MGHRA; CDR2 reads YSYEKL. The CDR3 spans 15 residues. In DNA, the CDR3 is TGCGCCAGCAGCCAAGGGGACAGGAAGAACACTGAAGCTTTCTTT. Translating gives CASSQGDRKNTEAFF.

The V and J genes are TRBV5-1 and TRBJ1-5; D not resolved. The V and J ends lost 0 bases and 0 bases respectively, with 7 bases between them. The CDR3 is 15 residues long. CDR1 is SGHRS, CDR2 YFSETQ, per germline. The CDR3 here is CASSLDIYSNQPQHF. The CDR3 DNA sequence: TGCGCCAGCAGCTTGGATATTTATAGCAATCAGCCCCAGCATTTT.